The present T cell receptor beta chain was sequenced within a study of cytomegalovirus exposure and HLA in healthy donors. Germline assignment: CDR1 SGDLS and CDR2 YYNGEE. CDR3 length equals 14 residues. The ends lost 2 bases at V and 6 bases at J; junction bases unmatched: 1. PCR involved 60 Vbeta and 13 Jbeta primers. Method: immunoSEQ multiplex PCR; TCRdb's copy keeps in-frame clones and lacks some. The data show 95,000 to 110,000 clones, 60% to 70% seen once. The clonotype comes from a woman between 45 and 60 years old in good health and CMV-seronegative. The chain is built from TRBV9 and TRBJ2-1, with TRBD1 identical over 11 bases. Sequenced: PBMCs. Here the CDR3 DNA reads TGTGCCAGCAGCGTGGGGACAGGGGGCAATGAGCAGTTCTTC. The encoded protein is CASSVGTGGNEQFF.